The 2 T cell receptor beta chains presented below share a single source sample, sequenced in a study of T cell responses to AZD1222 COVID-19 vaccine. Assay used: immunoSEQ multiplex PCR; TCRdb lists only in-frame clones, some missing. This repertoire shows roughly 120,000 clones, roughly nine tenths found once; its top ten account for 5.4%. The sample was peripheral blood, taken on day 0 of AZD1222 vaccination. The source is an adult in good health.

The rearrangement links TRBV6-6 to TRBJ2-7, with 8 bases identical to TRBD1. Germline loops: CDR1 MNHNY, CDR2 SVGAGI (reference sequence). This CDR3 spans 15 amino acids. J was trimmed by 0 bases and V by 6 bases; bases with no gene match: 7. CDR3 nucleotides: TGTGCCAGCAGAAATAGGGACAGGAGCTCCTACGAGCAGTACTTC. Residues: CASRNRDRSSYEQYF.

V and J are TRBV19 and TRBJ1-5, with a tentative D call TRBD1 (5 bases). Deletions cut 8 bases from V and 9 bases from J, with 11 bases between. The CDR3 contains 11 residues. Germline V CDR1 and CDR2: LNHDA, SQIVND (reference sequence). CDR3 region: CASSQGVPQHF. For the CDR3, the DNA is TGTGCCAGTTCGCAGGGTGTGCCCCAGCATTTT.